This T cell receptor (beta chain) is drawn from a study of glioma-infiltrating T cells. Study-wide results and caveats: Very few CDR3 sequences were shared between tissue and blood. Tissue-blood divergence was below expectation in non-neoplastic patients, above in gliomas.

Per the germline V gene, CDR1 is MNHNS and CDR2 is SASEGT. The CDR3 extends over 14 amino acids. In this sample, this clonotype turned up many times. The antigen is not known. The junction and the germline gene differ at one end; a read error may be behind it. The iRepertoire nested amplicon-rescue multiplex PCR amplified TCR alpha and beta CDR3s from RNA. Input was 100-400 ng of tissue mRNA or PBMC total RNA. TCRdb used MiXCR to reprocess the multiplex PCR reads, holding one entry per CDR3 protein. The sample consists of 44,000 or so distinct CDR3 sequences, 20% to 25% of them appearing once. Sequencing was done on a sample of glioma tissue, nonneoplastic brain tissue, or PBMCs (not recorded which). This sequence was found in a human donor with low-grade glioma or glioblastoma, undergoing nonglioma brain surgery, or in good health (not recorded which). The chain recombines TRBV6-1 with TRBJ2-2; no firm D call. The CDR3: CASNGQLNTGELFF. The CDR3, as DNA: TGCGCCAGCAACGGGCAGCTGAACACCGGGGAGCTGTTTTTT.